The T cell receptor (beta chain) under discussion was sequenced for a study of Ad26.COV2.S vaccination and SARS-CoV-2 variants. Sequenced by immunoSEQ multiplex PCR; TCRdb stores in-frame clones only, minus some. The data contain under 400,000 clones, around nine tenths of them singletons. Treatment: about 20 received Ad26.COV2.S at low or high dose, single or two shots; about 5 received placebo; per-sample allocation not given. Specimen acquisition occurred on day 63 following the initial vaccine or placebo injection. V was trimmed by 0 bases and J by 0 bases, leaving 12 bases between them. The CDR3 loop spans 17 amino acids. Per germline, CDR1 SGHVS and CDR2 FQNEAQ.

The source of this sequence is a person between 18 and 65 years old who received the Ad26.COV2.S COVID-19 vaccine or a placebo. The V and J genes are TRBV7-8 and TRBJ1-3; D ambiguous. The sequencing used peripheral blood, collected in a trial of Ad26.COV2.S vaccine versus placebo. The CDR3 sequence: CASSLARPTYSGNTIYF. As DNA, the CDR3 is TGTGCCAGCAGCTTAGCGCGGCCTACTTACTCTGGAAACACCATATATTTT. Drawing the rest from reference TRBV7-8 and TRBJ1-3, the complete variable domain is GAGVSQSPRYKVAKRGQDVALRCDPISGHVSLFWYQQALGQGPEFLTYFQNEAQLDKSGLPSDRFFAERPEGSVSTLKIQRTQQEDSAVYLCASSLARPTYSGNTIYFGEGSWLTVV.